This T cell receptor beta chain was recovered during a study of memory CD4+ T cells and cytomegalovirus serostatus. The protocol was immunoSEQ multiplex PCR, while the TCRdb copy is restricted to in-frame clones and leaves out a portion. This repertoire shows about 46,000 clones, around four fifths found once; its top ten account for 0.61%. Single viable CD3+CD4+CD8-CD45RO+ cells were sorted as the memory CD4+ T cells. From germline, CDR1 is SEHNR and CDR2 FQNEAQ (reference sequence). V lost 1 base to trimming and J lost 5 bases; unmatched junction nucleotides: 17. This CDR3 has 19 residues. This sequence joins TRBV7-9 and TRBJ1-1; TRBD1 matches at 9 bases. This TCR was recovered from an adult in good health and CMV-seronegative. The sample was memory CD4+ T cells from blood. The CDR3 nucleotides are TGTGCCAGCAGCTTAGGGAGTAAAATTTCCGGGACAGGGAGAACTGAAGCTTTCTTT. The encoded protein is CASSLGSKISGTGRTEAFF. Full variable domain (remainder filled in from reference TRBV7-9 and TRBJ1-1): DTGVSQNPRHKITKRGQNVTFRCDPISEHNRLYWYRQTLGQGPEFLTYFQNEAQLEKSRLLSDRFSAERPKGSFSTLEIQRTEQGDSAMYLCASSLGSKISGTGRTEAFFGQGTRLTVV.